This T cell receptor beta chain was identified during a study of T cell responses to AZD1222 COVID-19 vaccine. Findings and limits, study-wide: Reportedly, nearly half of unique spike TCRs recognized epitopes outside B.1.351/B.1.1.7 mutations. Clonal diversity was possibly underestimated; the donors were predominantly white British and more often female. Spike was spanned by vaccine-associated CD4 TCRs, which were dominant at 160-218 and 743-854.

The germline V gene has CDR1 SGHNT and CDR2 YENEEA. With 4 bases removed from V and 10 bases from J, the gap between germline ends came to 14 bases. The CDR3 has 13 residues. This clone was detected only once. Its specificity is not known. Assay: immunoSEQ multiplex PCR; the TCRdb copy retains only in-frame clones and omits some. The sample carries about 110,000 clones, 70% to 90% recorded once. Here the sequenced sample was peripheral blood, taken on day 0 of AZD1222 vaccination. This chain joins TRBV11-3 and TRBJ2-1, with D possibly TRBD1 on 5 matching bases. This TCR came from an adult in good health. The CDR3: CASSSLWGREQFF. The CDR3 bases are TGTGCCAGCAGCTCCCTCTGGGGCAGGGAGCAGTTCTTC.